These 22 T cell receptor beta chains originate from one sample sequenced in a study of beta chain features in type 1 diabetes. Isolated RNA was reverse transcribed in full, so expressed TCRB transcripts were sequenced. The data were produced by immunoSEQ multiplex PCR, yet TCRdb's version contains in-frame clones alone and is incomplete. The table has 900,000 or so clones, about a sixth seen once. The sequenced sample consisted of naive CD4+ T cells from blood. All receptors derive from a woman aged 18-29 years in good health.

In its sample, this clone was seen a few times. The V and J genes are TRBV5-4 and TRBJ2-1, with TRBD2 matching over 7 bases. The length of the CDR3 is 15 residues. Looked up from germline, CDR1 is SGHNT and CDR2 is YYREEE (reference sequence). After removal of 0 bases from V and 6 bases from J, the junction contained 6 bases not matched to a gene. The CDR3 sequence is CASSLVRVAGNEQFF. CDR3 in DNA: TGTGCCAGCAGCTTGGTCCGGGTAGCGGGCAATGAGCAGTTCTTC. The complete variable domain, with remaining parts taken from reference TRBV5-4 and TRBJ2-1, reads ETGVTQSPTHLIKTRGQQVTLRCSSQSGHNTVSWYQQALGQGPQFIFQYYREEENGRGNFPPRFSGLQFPNYSSELNVNALELDDSALYLCASSLVRVAGNEQFFGPGTRLTVL.

This chain's CDR3 is CAISEYSTGTYEQYF. CDR3 DNA sequence: TGTGCCATCAGTGAGTATTCGACAGGGACCTACGAGCAGTACTTC. J is TRBJ2-7 and V is TRBV10-3; the match to TRBD1 covers 7 bases. Germline assignment: CDR1 ENHRY and CDR2 SYGVKD. V lost 1 base and J lost 2; bases outside the gene matches: 5. This CDR3 has 15 residues.

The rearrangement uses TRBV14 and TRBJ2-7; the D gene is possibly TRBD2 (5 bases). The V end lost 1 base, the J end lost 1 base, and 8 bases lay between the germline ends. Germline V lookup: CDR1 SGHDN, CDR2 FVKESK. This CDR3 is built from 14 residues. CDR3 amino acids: CASSQARGSYEQYF. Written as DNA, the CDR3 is TGTGCCAGCAGCCAAGCACGGGGATCCTACGAGCAGTACTTC.

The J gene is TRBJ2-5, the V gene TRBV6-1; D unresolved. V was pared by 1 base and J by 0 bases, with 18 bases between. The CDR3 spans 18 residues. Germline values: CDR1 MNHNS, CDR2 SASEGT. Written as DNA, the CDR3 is TGTGCCAGCAGTGAAGGGCTCTTATCGGTTCTTTACCAAGAGACCCAGTACTTC. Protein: CASSEGLLSVLYQETQYF.

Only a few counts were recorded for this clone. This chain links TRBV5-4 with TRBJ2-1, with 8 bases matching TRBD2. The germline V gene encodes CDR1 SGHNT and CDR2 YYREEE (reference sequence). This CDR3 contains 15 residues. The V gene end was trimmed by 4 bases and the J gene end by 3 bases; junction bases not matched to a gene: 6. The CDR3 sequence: CASSPGGAVYNEQFF. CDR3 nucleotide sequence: TGTGCCAGCAGCCCCGGGGGGGCCGTCTACAATGAGCAGTTCTTC.

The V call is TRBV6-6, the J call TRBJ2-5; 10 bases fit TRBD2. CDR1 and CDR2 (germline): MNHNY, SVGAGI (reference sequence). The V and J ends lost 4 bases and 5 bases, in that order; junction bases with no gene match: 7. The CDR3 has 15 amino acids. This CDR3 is CASSSQREGLETQYF. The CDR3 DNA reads TGTGCCAGCAGTTCCCAGCGGGAGGGCCTTGAGACCCAGTACTTC.

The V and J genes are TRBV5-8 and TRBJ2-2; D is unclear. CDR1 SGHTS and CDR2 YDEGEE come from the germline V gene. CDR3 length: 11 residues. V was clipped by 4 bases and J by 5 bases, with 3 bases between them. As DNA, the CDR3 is TGTGCCAGCAGCGGAACCGGGGAGCTGTTTTTT. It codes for CASSGTGELFF.

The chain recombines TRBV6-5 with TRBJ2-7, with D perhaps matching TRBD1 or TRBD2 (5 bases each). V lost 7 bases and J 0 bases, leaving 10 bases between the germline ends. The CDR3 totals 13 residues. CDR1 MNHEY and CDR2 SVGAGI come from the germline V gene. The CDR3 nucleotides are TGTGCCAGCACGAGTGGGACCTCCTACGAGCAGTACTTC. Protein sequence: CASTSGTSYEQYF.

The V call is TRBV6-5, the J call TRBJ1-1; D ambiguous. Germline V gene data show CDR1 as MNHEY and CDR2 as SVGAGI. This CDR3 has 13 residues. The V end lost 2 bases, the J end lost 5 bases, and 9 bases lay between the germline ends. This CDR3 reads CASSYASGTEAFF. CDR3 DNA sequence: TGTGCCAGCAGTTACGCGTCGGGAACTGAAGCTTTCTTT.

In nucleotides, the CDR3 is TGTGCCAGCTCACCAATGGACTTCAACTACGAGCAGTACTTC. Residues: CASSPMDFNYEQYF. This rearrangement joins TRBV18 to TRBJ2-7, with D possibly TRBD2 on 5 matching bases. There are 14 residues in the CDR3. With 2 bases removed from V and 3 bases from J, the gap between germline ends came to 11 bases. From germline, CDR1 is KGHSH and CDR2 LQKENI.

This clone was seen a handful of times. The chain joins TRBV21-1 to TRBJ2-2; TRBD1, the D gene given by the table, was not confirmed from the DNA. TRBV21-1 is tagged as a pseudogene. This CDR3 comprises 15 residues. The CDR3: CASSTRDRGTGELFF. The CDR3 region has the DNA TGTGCCAGCAGCACCCGGGACAGGGGTACCGGGGAGCTGTTTTTT.

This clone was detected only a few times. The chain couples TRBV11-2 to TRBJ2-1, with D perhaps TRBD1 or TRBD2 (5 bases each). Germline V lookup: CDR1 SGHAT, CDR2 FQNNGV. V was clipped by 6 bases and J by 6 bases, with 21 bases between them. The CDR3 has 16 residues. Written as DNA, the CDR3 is TGTGCCAGCAGTTTTAGTAGGGACCCGATGGGCAATGAGCAGTTCTTC. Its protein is CASSFSRDPMGNEQFF.

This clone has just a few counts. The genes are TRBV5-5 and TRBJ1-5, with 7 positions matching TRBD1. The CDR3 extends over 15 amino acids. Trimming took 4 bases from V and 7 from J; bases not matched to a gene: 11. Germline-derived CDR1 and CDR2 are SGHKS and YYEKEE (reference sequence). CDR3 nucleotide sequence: TGTGCCAGCAGCACAGGGGATCCACCTACGCAGCCCCAGCATTTT. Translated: CASSTGDPPTQPQHF.

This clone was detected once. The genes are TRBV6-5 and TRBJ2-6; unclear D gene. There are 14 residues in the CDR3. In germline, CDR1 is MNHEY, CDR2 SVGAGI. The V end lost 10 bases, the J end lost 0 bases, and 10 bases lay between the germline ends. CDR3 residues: CAITPSSGANVLTF. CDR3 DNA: TGTGCCATTACCCCCTCCTCTGGGGCCAACGTCCTGACTTTC.

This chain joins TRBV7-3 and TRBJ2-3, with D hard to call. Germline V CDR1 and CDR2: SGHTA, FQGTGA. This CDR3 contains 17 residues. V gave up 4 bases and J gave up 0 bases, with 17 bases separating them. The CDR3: CASSYSLGPGSTDTQYF. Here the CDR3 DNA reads TGTGCCAGCAGCTACTCTCTCGGACCTGGTAGCACAGATACGCAGTATTTT.

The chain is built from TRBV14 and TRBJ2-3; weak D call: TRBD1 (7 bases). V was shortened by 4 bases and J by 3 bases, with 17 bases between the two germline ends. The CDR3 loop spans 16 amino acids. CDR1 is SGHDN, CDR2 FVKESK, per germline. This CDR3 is CASSPGRGRKTDTQYF. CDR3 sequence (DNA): TGTGCCAGCAGCCCCGGCAGGGGGAGGAAGACAGATACGCAGTATTTT.

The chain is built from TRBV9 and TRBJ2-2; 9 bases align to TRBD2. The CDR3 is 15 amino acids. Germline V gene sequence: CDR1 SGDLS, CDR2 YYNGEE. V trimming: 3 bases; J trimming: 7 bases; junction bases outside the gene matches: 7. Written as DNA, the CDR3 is TGTGCCAGCAGCGCCCGGACTAGCGCAGGCGGGGAGCTGTTTTTT. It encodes CASSARTSAGGELFF.

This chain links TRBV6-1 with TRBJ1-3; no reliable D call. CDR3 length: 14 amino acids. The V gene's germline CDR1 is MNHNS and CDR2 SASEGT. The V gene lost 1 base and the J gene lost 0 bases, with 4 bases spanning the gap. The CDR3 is CASSEVTSGNTIYF. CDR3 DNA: TGTGCCAGCAGTGAAGTCACCTCTGGAAACACCATATATTTT.

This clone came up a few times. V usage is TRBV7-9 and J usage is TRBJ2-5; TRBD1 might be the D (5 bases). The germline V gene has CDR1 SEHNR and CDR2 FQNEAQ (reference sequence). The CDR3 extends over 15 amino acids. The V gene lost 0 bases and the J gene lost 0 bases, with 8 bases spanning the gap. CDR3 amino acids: CASSLALTDQETQYF. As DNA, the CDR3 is TGTGCCAGCAGCTTAGCGTTGACAGACCAAGAGACCCAGTACTTC.

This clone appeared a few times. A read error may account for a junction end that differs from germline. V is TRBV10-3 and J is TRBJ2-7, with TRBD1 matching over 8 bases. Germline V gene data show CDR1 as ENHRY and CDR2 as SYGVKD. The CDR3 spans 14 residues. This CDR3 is CASSVQGATYEQYF. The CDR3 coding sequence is TGTGCCAGCAGTGTCCAGGGGGCGACCTACGAGCAGTACTTC.

The CDR3 spells CASSLERWGFTYNEQFF. As DNA, the CDR3 is TGTGCCAGCAGCTTAGAACGTTGGGGTTTCACCTACAATGAGCAGTTCTTC. The chain carries TRBV7-8 and TRBJ2-1; D gene ambiguous. This CDR3 comprises 17 residues. The V end was cut by 1 base, the J end by 2 bases, with 15 bases between. Germline-derived CDR1 and CDR2 are SGHVS and FQNEAQ. The full variable domain, rest sourced from reference TRBV7-8 and TRBJ2-1, is GAGVSQSPRYKVAKRGQDVALRCDPISGHVSLFWYQQALGQGPEFLTYFQNEAQLDKSGLPSDRFFAERPEGSVSTLKIQRTQQEDSAVYLCASSLERWGFTYNEQFFGPGTRLTVL.

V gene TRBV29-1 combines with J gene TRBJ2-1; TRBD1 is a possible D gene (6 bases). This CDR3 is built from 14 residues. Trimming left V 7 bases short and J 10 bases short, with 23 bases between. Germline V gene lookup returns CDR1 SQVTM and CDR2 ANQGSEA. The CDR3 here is CSAQGRLRSFEQFF. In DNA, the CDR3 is TGCAGCGCACAGGGTAGGTTGAGATCGTTCGAGCAGTTCTTC.